Shown below are 20 T cell receptor beta chains from a single sample sequenced in a study of T cell repertoires in cytomegalovirus infection. TCRdb re-called the reads through MiXCR, storing one row per CDR3 protein. Of fewer than 300,000 distinct CDR3 sequences in the sample, about 25% are singletons; the top ten hold 14%. Sequences were obtained from PBMCs. These receptors originate from a human donor in good health (CMV status not recorded). Some clones in this sample may be carry-over from other donors' samples.

This clonotype has only a few counts. This sequence joins TRBV2 and TRBJ2-5, with 7 bases matching TRBD2. Germline V gene lookup returns CDR1 SNHLY and CDR2 FYNNEI. This CDR3 has 15 amino acids. Trimming took 7 bases from V and 5 from J; bases not matched to a gene: 13. CDR3 DNA sequence: TGTGCCAGCATCGGGCTCGGGCTAGCGGTGGAGACCCAGTACTTC. It translates to CASIGLGLAVETQYF. Full variable domain (outside the CDR3, taken from reference TRBV2 and TRBJ2-5): EPEVTQTPSHQVTQMGQEVILRCVPISNHLYFYWYRQILGQKVEFLVSFYNNEISEKSEIFDDQFSVERPDGSNFTLKIRSTKLEDSAMYFCASIGLGLAVETQYFGPGTRLLVL.

The sample holds many counts of this clonotype. The chain has TRBV11-2 and TRBJ2-1; possibly TRBD1 or TRBD2 for D (5 bases each). Germline V gene sequence: CDR1 SGHAT, CDR2 FQNNGV. V was pared by 4 bases and J by 9 bases, with 13 bases between. CDR3 length: 13 amino acids. CDR3 sequence: CASSSVRAGEQFF. The CDR3 coding sequence is TGTGCCAGCAGCTCCGTCAGGGCGGGTGAGCAGTTCTTC.

J is TRBJ1-2 and V is TRBV28, with D perhaps TRBD1 (6 bases). There are 14 residues in the CDR3. Germline assignment: CDR1 MDHEN and CDR2 SYDVKM. Trimming left V 7 bases short and J 8 bases short, with 20 bases between. The CDR3 spells CASTLLGGLGGYTF. The CDR3 DNA follows: TGTGCCAGCACCTTATTGGGGGGGCTGGGAGGCTACACCTTC.

The J gene is TRBJ1-6, the V gene TRBV7-9; 7 bases align to TRBD1. CDR1 and CDR2 (germline): SEHNR, FQNEAQ (reference sequence). The CDR3 is made up of 15 amino acids. V shed 4 bases, J shed 8 bases, and the junction held 8 bases outside the gene matches. CDR3 protein: CASSSFRGSDSPLHF. The CDR3 bases are TGTGCCAGCAGCTCGTTCAGGGGGTCGGATTCACCCCTCCACTTT.

The chain joins TRBV4-1 to TRBJ2-7, with 8 bases that match TRBD1. V shed 6 bases and J 2 bases; nucleotides not matched to a gene: 9. The CDR3 totals 15 residues. The germline CDR1 and CDR2 sequences are MGHRA and YSYEKL. In nucleotides, the CDR3 is TGCGCCAGCAGGCCCACACAGGGGGAGACCTACGAGCAGTACTTC. Amino acids: CASRPTQGETYEQYF.

This clonotype has ten or more counts. This chain connects TRBV7-2 to TRBJ1-1, with D perhaps TRBD1 (5 bases). The V end was cut by 2 bases, the J end by 5 bases, with 12 bases between. The length of the CDR3 is 14 residues. CDR1 is SGHTA and CDR2 is FQGNSA in the germline V gene. The CDR3 protein is CASSLLWQGTEAFF. In DNA, the CDR3 is TGTGCCAGCAGCTTACTGTGGCAGGGAACTGAAGCTTTCTTT.

In this sample, this clonotype turned up many times. The chain combines TRBV7-2 with TRBJ2-1; TRBD1 aligns across 9 bases. With 6 bases clipped from V and 11 bases from J, the junction kept 8 bases outside the gene matches. CDR1 SGHTA and CDR2 FQGNSA come from the germline V gene. The length of the CDR3 is 13 residues. CDR3 sequence: CASSWTGAEKQFF. The CDR3 bases are TGTGCCAGCAGTTGGACAGGGGCCGAAAAGCAGTTCTTC.

There are a few counts of this clonotype. The V gene is TRBV14, the J gene TRBJ1-4, with D hard to call. The CDR3 is made up of 11 amino acids. Germline V gene data show CDR1 as SGHDN and CDR2 as FVKESK. Trimming stripped 1 base from V and 10 bases from J, with 4 bases between. The CDR3 DNA sequence: TGTGCCAGCAGCCAAGCTAGAAAACTGTTTTTT. It is translated as CASSQARKLFF.

V is TRBV5-1 and J is TRBJ1-1; 8 nucleotides agree with TRBD1. The V gene end was trimmed by 4 bases and the J gene end by 3 bases; junction bases not matched to a gene: 8. Germline assignment: CDR1 SGHRS and CDR2 YFSETQ. CDR3 size: 15 residues. The CDR3 here is CASSVGQGGDTEAFF. CDR3 nucleotides: TGCGCCAGCAGCGTAGGACAGGGTGGAGACACTGAAGCTTTCTTT.

The table lists this clonotype with a few counts. The gene calls are TRBV28 and TRBJ2-7; possible D gene TRBD1, 6 bases. Germline values: CDR1 MDHEN, CDR2 SYDVKM. This CDR3 comprises 11 residues. Trimming took off 10 bases at V and 9 bases at J, with 16 bases between the two ends. CDR3 DNA: TGTGCCACCCACGGGACACGCAGGCAGTACTTC. Translated, it gives CATHGTRRQYF.

V usage is TRBV9 and J usage is TRBJ2-1, with D unclear. The length of the CDR3 is 13 residues. V lost 2 bases and J lost 0, with 3 bases in between. From germline, CDR1 is SGDLS and CDR2 YYNGEE. CDR3 in amino acids: CASSVASYNEQFF. For the CDR3, the DNA is TGTGCCAGCAGCGTGGCCTCCTACAATGAGCAGTTCTTC.

This clonotype was counted a few times. The J gene is TRBJ2-7, the V gene TRBV9; 8 bases agree with TRBD1. J gave up 6 bases and V 3 bases, and 11 bases lay outside the gene matches. Germline CDR1 SGDLS, CDR2 YYNGEE. The CDR3 has 15 residues. CDR3 protein: CASSASGTGGAEQYF. The DNA of the CDR3 is TGTGCCAGCAGCGCGTCCGGGACAGGTGGGGCCGAGCAGTACTTC.

This clonotype was picked up a small number of times. V gene TRBV5-1 combines with J gene TRBJ1-5; TRBD1 agrees at 11 bases. Germline V gene data show CDR1 as SGHRS and CDR2 as YFSETQ. This CDR3 has 14 residues. Trimming removed 3 bases from V and 7 bases from J; junction bases left unmatched: 3. The CDR3 coding sequence is TGCGCCAGCAGCTGGGGACAGGGGGACCAGCCCCAGCATTTT. Translating gives CASSWGQGDQPQHF. Combining the CDR3 with reference TRBV5-1 and TRBJ1-5 gives the whole variable domain KAGVTQTPRYLIKTRGQQVTLSCSPISGHRSVSWYQQTPGQGLQFLFEYFSETQRNKGNFPGRFSGRQFSNSRSEMNVSTLELGDSALYLCASSWGQGDQPQHFGDGTRLSIL.

This clonotype was seen ten or more times. V usage is TRBV7-9 and J usage is TRBJ2-2; D gene uncertain. The CDR3 has 16 residues. CDR1 is SEHNR and CDR2 is FQNEAQ in the germline V gene (reference sequence). V dropped 2 bases and J dropped 0 bases, with 10 bases sitting between them. CDR3 loop: CASSLLVFANTGELFF. The CDR3 DNA follows: TGTGCCAGCAGCTTATTGGTATTTGCGAACACCGGGGAGCTGTTTTTT.

This clonotype was counted between two and nine times. This chain connects TRBV11-3 to TRBJ2-2; the D is unclear. V lost 1 base and J lost 6, with 15 bases in between. The germline CDR1 and CDR2 sequences are SGHNT and YENEEA. The CDR3 has 16 amino acids. This CDR3 is CASSLGPVGIAGELFF. The CDR3 DNA follows: TGTGCCAGCAGCTTAGGCCCGGTGGGGATCGCCGGGGAGCTGTTTTTT.

Many counts were recorded for this clonotype. V and J are TRBV7-2 and TRBJ2-1; D gene ambiguous. The V and J ends lost 5 bases and 6 bases respectively, with 17 bases between them. CDR1 and CDR2 from the germline V gene are SGHTA and FQGNSA. The CDR3 sequence is 15 residues long. CDR3 DNA: TGTGCCAGCAGCCCTCGGGCGGCTGCCCGCAATGAGCAGTTCTTC. Its translation is CASSPRAAARNEQFF.

The chain employs TRBV25-1 and TRBJ1-1; 7 nucleotides match TRBD1. The germline CDR1 and CDR2 sequences are MGHDK and SYGVNS. Trimming at V came to 2 bases and at J to 9 bases, leaving 12 bases not matched to a gene. The CDR3 is 15 amino acids. The CDR3 coding sequence is TGTGCCAGCAGTGAAAGGACAGGAAGGGAGTCCCAAGCTTTCTTT. Translated: CASSERTGRESQAFF.

A few counts support this clonotype. The chain joins TRBV28 to TRBJ2-1; 7 bases line up with TRBD2. The CDR3 has 15 amino acids. Trimming took 3 bases from V and 8 from J; bases not matched to a gene: 10. Germline CDR1 is MDHEN and CDR2 is SYDVKM. CDR3 protein: CASSLVRLALDEQFF. The CDR3 nucleotides are TGTGCCAGCAGTTTGGTGAGACTAGCTTTAGATGAGCAGTTCTTC.

The chain is built from TRBV2 and TRBJ1-3; TRBD1 is a possible D gene (5 bases). The CDR3 is 11 residues long. The V gene lost 6 bases and the J gene lost 9 bases, with 9 bases spanning the gap. Germline CDR1 reads SNHLY; CDR2 reads FYNNEI. The CDR3 sequence is CASRGGGTIYF. The CDR3 coding sequence is TGTGCCAGCAGGGGCGGGGGCACCATATATTTT.

The rearrangement links TRBV19 to TRBJ2-1; TRBD2 aligns across 14 bases. From germline, CDR1 is LNHDA and CDR2 SQIVND (reference sequence). The trim removed 4 bases at V and 1 base at J, leaving 6 bases unmatched. The CDR3 sequence is 18 residues long. CDR3 nucleotide sequence: TGTGCCAGTAGTACGGGACTAGCGGGAGAGGGATCCTACAATGAGCAGTTCTTC. Protein product: CASSTGLAGEGSYNEQFF.